These T cell receptor beta chains were read from a single sample in a study of blood T cell repertoires in COVID-19. Produced via immunoSEQ multiplex PCR; TCRdb's table is partial and in-frame only. The sample shows fewer than 400,000 clones, around 85% of them seen only once. Sequencing was performed on peripheral blood. Source of these receptors: a woman younger than 30 with acute or convalescent COVID-19. Both conserved end residues are part of each CDR3. The D gene is left open where the match is weak. Clone size is not always given. Where it is, it says once, few, many or a class for expanded clones.

>TRBV12-3/TRBV12-4|NA|TRBD1|TRBJ1-2
CASSRGPSYTF
TGTGCCAGCAGCAGGGGGCCGAGCTACACCTTC
>TRBV6-5|NA|NA|TRBJ1-3
CASSSERRGLYF
TGTGCCAGCAGTTCAGAAAGGAGAGGTTTATATTTT
>TRBV29-1|NA|TRBD2|TRBJ2-7
CSVDGSGGGEQYF
TGCAGCGTTGATGGTTCGGGGGGGGGCGAGCAGTACTTC
>TRBV24-1|once|TRBD2|TRBJ2-1
CATSETTSGGSYNEQFF
TGTGCCACCAGTGAGACAACTAGCGGGGGATCCTACAATGAGCAGTTCTTC
>TRBV30|NA|TRBD1|TRBJ1-6
CAEGARKNSPLHF
TGTGCCGAGGGGGCACGGAAGAATTCACCCCTCCACTTT
>TRBV12-5|few|NA|TRBJ1-3
CASGLDVVYSGNTIYF
TGTGCTAGTGGTTTGGATGTTGTCTACTCTGGAAACACCATATATTTT
>TRBV11-2|NA|TRBD2|TRBJ2-7
CASRYGGSATYEQYF
TGTGCCAGCAGATACGGGGGGAGCGCAACCTACGAGCAGTACTTC
>TRBV2|NA|NA|TRBJ1-2
CASSDRFHYGYTF
TGTGCCAGCAGTGATCGGTTTCACTATGGCTACACCTTC
>TRBV24-1|once|TRBD2|TRBJ2-7
CATSDPGTSTYEQYF
TGTGCCACCAGTGACCCAGGGACTAGCACCTACGAGCAGTACTTC
>TRBV2|NA|TRBD1|TRBJ1-2
CASSEGTGVIYGYTF
TGTGCCAGCAGTGAGGGGACAGGGGTTATCTATGGCTACACCTTC
>TRBV6-1|NA|NA|TRBJ2-1
CASSEEVPPSSYNEQFF
TGTGCCAGCAGTGAAGAAGTACCCCCGAGCTCCTACAATGAGCAGTTCTTC
>TRBV30|few|NA|TRBJ2-1
CAWSGGEQFF
TGTGCCTGGAGTGGCGGTGAGCAGTTCTTC
>TRBV5-6|NA|TRBD1|TRBJ2-7
CASSLGTVYEQYF
TGTGCCAGCAGCCTAGGGACAGTCTACGAGCAGTACTTC
>TRBV14|NA|TRBD1|TRBJ1-2
CASSQAPGQVYGYTF
TGTGCCAGCAGCCAAGCACCGGGACAGGTCTATGGCTACACCTTC
>TRBV6-5|NA|NA|TRBJ1-1
CASSYSGEVNTEAFF
TGTGCCAGCAGTTACTCCGGGGAGGTAAACACTGAAGCTTTCTTT
>TRBV29-1|NA|TRBD1|TRBJ1-4
CSVGDRGEEKLFF
TGCAGCGTTGGGGACAGGGGGGAGGAAAAACTGTTTTTT
>TRBV2|NA|NA|TRBJ1-5
CASRTDRRQPQHF
TGTGCCAGCAGGACCGACAGGAGACAGCCCCAGCATTTT
>TRBV5-4|few|TRBD2|TRBJ2-2
CASSSGTSRNTGELFF
TGTGCCAGCAGCTCCGGGACTAGCAGAAACACCGGGGAGCTGTTTTTT
>TRBV2|NA|TRBD1|TRBJ2-1
CASSDSWDRVYNEQFF
TGTGCCAGCAGTGATAGTTGGGACAGGGTCTACAATGAGCAGTTCTTC
>TRBV6-4|NA|NA|TRBJ2-3
CASSDRGLSSTDTQYF
TGTGCCAGCAGTGACCGGGGACTTTCAAGCACAGATACGCAGTATTTT
>TRBV2|NA|TRBD1|TRBJ1-1
CASNFDRAVPEAFF
TGTGCCAGCAATTTCGACAGGGCGGTCCCTGAAGCTTTCTTT
>TRBV7-5|NA|NA|TRBJ1-2
CARSTRTGNYGYTF
TGTGCCAGAAGCACCCGGACAGGCAACTATGGCTACACCTTC
>TRBV28|NA|TRBD2|TRBJ2-7
CASLAGSLGYEQYF
TGTGCCAGCCTAGCGGGATCACTCGGCTACGAGCAGTACTTC
>TRBV6-6|once|TRBD1|TRBJ1-2
CASSDRGNYGYTF
TGTGCCAGCAGTGACAGGGGGAACTATGGCTACACCTTC
>TRBV6-5|once|TRBD1|TRBJ1-2
CASSSFDRAPGYTF
TGTGCCAGCAGTTCATTTGACAGGGCGCCCGGCTACACCTTC
>TRBV5-1|NA|TRBD1|TRBJ2-3
CASSEGQSAWPDTQYF
TGCGCCAGCAGCGAGGGACAGAGCGCCTGGCCAGATACGCAGTATTTT
>TRBV24-1|NA|NA|TRBJ2-4
CATSDPRGSGIQYF
TGTGCCACCAGTGATCCCAGGGGTTCGGGCATTCAGTACTTC
>TRBV5-1|NA|TRBD1|TRBJ2-6
CASGLRGQGAYGANVLTF
TGCGCCAGCGGCCTTAGGGGCCAGGGGGCTTATGGGGCCAACGTCCTGACTTTC
>TRBV28|NA|TRBD2|TRBJ2-7
CASSLVPTSGSNEQYF
TGTGCCAGCAGTTTAGTTCCAACTAGCGGGAGTAACGAGCAGTACTTC
>TRBV11-1|NA|NA|TRBJ2-5
CASSLDQRETQYF
TGTGCCAGCAGCTTGGACCAGCGGGAGACCCAGTACTTC
>TRBV23-1|NA|NA|TRBJ1-1
CASSQSPNTNEAFF
TGCGCCAGCAGTCAATCCCCAAATACAAATGAAGCTTTCTTT
>TRBV5-1|NA|NA|TRBJ2-3
CASSLALSGNGGDTQYF
TGCGCCAGCAGCTTGGCCCTTAGCGGTAACGGAGGAGATACGCAGTATTTT
>TRBV6-6|once|TRBD1|TRBJ1-5
CASSYTSGGGQPQHF
TGTGCCAGCAGTTACACCTCAGGGGGCGGTCAGCCCCAGCATTTT
>TRBV6-5|NA|NA|TRBJ2-3
CASSYRRSTDTQYF
TGTGCCAGCAGTTACCGCCGGAGCACAGATACGCAGTATTTT
>TRBV5-1|NA|NA|TRBJ2-7
CASSTEGQGSYEQYF
TGCGCCAGCAGCACGGAGGGCCAGGGATCCTACGAGCAGTACTTC
>TRBV27|once|TRBD1|TRBJ1-6
CASRRTGRGSPLHF
TGTGCCAGCAGAAGGACAGGGCGAGGATCACCCCTCCACTTT
>TRBV2|few|TRBD2|TRBJ2-7
CASSVTSGRSVDEQYF
TGTGCCAGCAGTGTAACTAGCGGGAGGTCTGTTGACGAGCAGTACTTC
>TRBV6-6|NA|NA|TRBJ2-7
CASGHNYEQYF
TGTGCCAGCGGACACAACTACGAGCAGTACTTC
>TRBV29-1|NA|NA|TRBJ2-7
CSVGAGLGYEQYF
TGCAGCGTTGGGGCAGGGTTGGGCTACGAGCAGTACTTC
>TRBV9|NA|TRBD2|TRBJ2-1
CASSDLSSGGAEGEQFF
TGTGCCAGCAGCGACCTTTCTAGCGGGGGGGCTGAGGGCGAGCAGTTCTTC
>TRBV6-5|NA|NA|TRBJ1-5
CASSYSFRDQPQHF
TGTGCCAGCAGTTACTCTTTTCGGGATCAGCCCCAGCATTTT
>TRBV2|NA|TRBD1|TRBJ1-2
CAGQAMSGYTF
TGTGCTGGACAGGCGATGTCTGGCTACACCTTC
>TRBV6-5|NA|NA|TRBJ1-1
CASSSSGDTEAFF
TGTGCCAGCAGTTCGTCAGGGGACACTGAAGCTTTCTTT
>TRBV7-9|NA|TRBD1|TRBJ1-2
CASSSTGGAHYGYTF
TGTGCCAGCAGTTCAACAGGGGGCGCACACTATGGCTACACCTTC
>TRBV30|NA|TRBD1|TRBJ1-2
CAWSDRIWDRLFF
TGTGCCTGGAGTGACCGAATATGGGACAGGTTATTCTTC
>TRBV7-9|NA|TRBD1|TRBJ1-4
CASSDPGQGSTNEKLFF
TGTGCCAGCAGCGACCCGGGACAGGGCTCAACTAATGAAAAACTGTTTTTT
>TRBV9|NA|NA|TRBJ2-2
CASSATGIQATGELFF
TGTGCCAGCAGCGCTACCGGGATTCAGGCAACCGGGGAGCTGTTTTTT
>TRBV19|NA|TRBD1|TRBJ1-1
CASSTTFGGTEEKNTEAFF
TGTGCCAGTAGTACAACATTCGGAGGGACAGAGGAGAAGAACACTGAAGCTTTCTTT
>TRBV5-1|NA|NA|TRBJ2-5
CASSLVANQETQYF
TGCGCCAGCAGCTTGGTAGCTAATCAAGAGACCCAGTACTTC
>TRBV9|NA|NA|TRBJ2-3
CASSVEEAGFTDTQYF
TGTGCCAGCAGCGTAGAGGAAGCGGGTTTCACAGATACGCAGTATTTT
>TRBV19|few|NA|TRBJ1-4
CASSPRARQEKLFF
TGTGCCAGTAGTCCTCGAGCGCGGCAGGAAAAACTGTTTTTT
>TRBV5-1|NA|NA|TRBJ2-1
CASSLGALSGNEQFF
TGCGCCAGCAGCTTGGGGGCCCTCTCGGGAAATGAGCAGTTCTTC
>TRBV3-1/TRBV3-2|NA|TRBD1|TRBJ1-3
CASSQELLGTGGNTIYF
TGTGCCAGCAGCCAAGAGCTCCTGGGGACAGGGGGAAACACCATATATTTT
>TRBV14|NA|NA|TRBJ1-2
CASSHSGNYGYTF
TGTGCCAGCAGCCATTCAGGGAACTATGGCTACACCTTC
>TRBV5-1|NA|TRBD2|TRBJ2-3
CASSFGTSGSLLGDTQYF
TGCGCCAGCAGCTTCGGGACTAGCGGGAGTTTGTTAGGAGATACGCAGTATTTT
>TRBV10-1|NA|TRBD2|TRBJ2-1
CASSAGLAHEQFF
TGCGCCAGCAGTGCGGGACTAGCGCATGAGCAGTTCTTC
>TRBV6-5|NA|TRBD1|TRBJ2-7
CASSRTGVEQYF
TGTGCCAGCAGTAGGACAGGAGTTGAGCAGTACTTC